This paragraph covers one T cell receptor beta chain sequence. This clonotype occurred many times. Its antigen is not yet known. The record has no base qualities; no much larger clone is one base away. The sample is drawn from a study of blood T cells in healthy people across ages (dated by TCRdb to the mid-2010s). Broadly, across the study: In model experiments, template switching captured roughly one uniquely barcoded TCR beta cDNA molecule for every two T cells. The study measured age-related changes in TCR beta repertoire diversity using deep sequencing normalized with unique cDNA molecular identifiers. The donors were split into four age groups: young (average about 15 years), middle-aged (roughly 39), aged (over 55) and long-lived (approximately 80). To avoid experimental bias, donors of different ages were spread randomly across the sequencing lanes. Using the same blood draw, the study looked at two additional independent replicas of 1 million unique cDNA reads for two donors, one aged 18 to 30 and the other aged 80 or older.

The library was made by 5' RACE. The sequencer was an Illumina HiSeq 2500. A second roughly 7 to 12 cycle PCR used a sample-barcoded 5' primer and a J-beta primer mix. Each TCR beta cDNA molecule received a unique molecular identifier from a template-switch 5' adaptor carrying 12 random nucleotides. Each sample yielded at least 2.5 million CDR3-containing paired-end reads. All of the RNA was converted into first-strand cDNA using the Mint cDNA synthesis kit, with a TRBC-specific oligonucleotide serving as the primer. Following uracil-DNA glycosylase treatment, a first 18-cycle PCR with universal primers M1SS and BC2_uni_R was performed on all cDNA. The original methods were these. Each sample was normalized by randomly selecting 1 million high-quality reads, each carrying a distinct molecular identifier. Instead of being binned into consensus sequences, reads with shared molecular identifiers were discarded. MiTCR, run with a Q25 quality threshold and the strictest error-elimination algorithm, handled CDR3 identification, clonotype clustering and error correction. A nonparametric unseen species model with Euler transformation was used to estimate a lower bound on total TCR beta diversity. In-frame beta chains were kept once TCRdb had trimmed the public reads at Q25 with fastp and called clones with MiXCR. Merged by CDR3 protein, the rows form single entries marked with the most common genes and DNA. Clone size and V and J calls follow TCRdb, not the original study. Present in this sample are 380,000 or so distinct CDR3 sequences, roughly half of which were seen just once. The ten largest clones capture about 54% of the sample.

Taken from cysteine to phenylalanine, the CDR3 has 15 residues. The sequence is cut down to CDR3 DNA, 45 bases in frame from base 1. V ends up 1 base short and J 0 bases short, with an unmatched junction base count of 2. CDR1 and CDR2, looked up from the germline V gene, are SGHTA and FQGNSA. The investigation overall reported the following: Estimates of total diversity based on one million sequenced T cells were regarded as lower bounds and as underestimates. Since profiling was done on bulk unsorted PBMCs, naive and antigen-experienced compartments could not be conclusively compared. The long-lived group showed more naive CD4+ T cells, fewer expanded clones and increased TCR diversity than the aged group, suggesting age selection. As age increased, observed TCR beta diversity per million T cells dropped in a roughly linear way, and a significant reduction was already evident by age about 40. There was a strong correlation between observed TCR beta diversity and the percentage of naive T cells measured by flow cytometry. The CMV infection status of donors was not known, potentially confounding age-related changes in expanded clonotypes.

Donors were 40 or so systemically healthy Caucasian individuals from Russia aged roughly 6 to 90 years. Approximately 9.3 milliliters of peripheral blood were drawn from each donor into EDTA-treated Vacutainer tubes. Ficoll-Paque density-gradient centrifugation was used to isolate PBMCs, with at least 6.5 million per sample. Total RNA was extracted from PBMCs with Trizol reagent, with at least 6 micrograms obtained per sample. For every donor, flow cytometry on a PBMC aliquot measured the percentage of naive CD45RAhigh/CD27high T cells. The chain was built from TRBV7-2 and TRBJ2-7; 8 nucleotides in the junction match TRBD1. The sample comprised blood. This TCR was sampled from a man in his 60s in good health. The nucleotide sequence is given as TGTGCCAGCAGCTTAGGACAGGGGAGCTCCTACGAGCAGTACTTC. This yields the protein CASSLGQGSSYEQYF. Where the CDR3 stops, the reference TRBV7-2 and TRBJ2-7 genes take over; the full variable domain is GAGVSQSPSNKVTEKGKDVELRCDPISGHTALYWYRQSLGQGLEFLIYFQGNSAPDKSGLPSDRFSAERTGGSVSTLTIQRTQQEDSAVYLCASSLGQGSSYEQYFGPGTRLTVT.